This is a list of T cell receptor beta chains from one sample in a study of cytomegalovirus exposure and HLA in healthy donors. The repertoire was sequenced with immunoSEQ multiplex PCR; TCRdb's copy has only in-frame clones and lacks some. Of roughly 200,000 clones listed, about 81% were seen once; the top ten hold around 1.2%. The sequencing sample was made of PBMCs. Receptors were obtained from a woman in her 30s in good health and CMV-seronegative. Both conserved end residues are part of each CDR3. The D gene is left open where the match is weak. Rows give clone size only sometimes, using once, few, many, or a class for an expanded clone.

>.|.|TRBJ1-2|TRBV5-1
TGCGCCAGCAGCCTGGGCCGGGGGAGGAACTATGGCTACACCTTC
CASSLGRGRNYGYTF
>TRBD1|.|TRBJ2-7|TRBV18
TGTGCCAGCTCGCTGGACAGGGTAGGGGGCGAGCAGTACTTC
CASSLDRVGGEQYF
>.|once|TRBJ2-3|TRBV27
TGTGCCAGCAGTCCCCAGGGTGGCGATACGCAGTATTTT
CASSPQGGDTQYF
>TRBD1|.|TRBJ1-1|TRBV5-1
TGCGCCAGCAGCGAGACAGGGGGCGAGGAGACTGAAGCTTTCTTT
CASSETGGEETEAFF
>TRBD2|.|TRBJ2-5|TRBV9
TGTGCCAGCAGCGTAGGTAGTAGCGGGGGACAAGAGACCCAGTACTTC
CASSVGSSGGQETQYF
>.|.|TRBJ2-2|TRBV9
TGTGCCAGCACCGGAGGGCCGTCCGGGGAGCTGTTTTTT
CASTGGPSGELFF
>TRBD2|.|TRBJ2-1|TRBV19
TGTGCCAGTAGTATGTCAGCGGGAGCCAATGAGCAGTTCTTC
CASSMSAGANEQFF
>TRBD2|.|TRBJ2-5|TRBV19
TGTGCCAGTAGCCCAGCGGGGGGCCCCAGGGGGGCCCAGTACTTC
CASSPAGGPRGAQYF
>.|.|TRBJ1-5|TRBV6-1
TGTGCCAGCCAACCCCCCGGAACAGGGCGGCGGCATTTT
CASQPPGTGRRHF
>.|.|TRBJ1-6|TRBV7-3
TGTGCCAGCAGCCCGGGACAAGCAAATTCACCCCTCCACTTT
CASSPGQANSPLHF
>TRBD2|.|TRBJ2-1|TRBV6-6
TGTGCCAGCAGTTACAGCGGGGGAACTTACAATGAGCAGTTCTTC
CASSYSGGTYNEQFF
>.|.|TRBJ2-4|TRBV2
TGTGCCAGCAGAGCGGACAGAAACATTCAGTACTTC
CASRADRNIQYF
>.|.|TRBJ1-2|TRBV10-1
TGCGCCAGCAGTGCCCGGGGGAACTATGGCTACACCTTC
CASSARGNYGYTF
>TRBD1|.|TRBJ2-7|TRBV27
TGTGCCAGCAGTTTTACCTCCGGGACAGGATCAGGCGAGCAGTACTTC
CASSFTSGTGSGEQYF
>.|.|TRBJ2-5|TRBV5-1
TGCGCCAGCAGCCAATTGGGGGCACGACAAGAGACCCAGTACTTC
CASSQLGARQETQYF
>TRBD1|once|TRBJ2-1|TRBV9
TGTGCCAGCAGCCGGACAGGGAGCTCCTACAATGAGCAGTTCTTC
CASSRTGSSYNEQFF
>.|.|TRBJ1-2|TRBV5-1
TGCGCCAGCAGCTTGCGGGGTTCCGTGGGCTACACCTTC
CASSLRGSVGYTF